This T cell receptor (beta chain) was recovered during a study of regulatory T cells in long-lasting Graves disease. Stated time point: newly diagnosed GD, antithyroid drugs for less than 3 months. Extracted PBMC RNA gave rise to the TCR library. The CDR3 covers 16 residues. Per the germline V gene, CDR1 is MDHEN and CDR2 is SYDVKM. Trimming at V came to 5 bases and at J to 1 base, leaving 10 bases not matched to a gene. About this clonotype itself: The antigen is undetermined.

With iRepertoire HTBI primers and Arm-PCR of CDR3 regions, TCR beta libraries were built. TCRdb called the multiplex PCR reads again in MiXCR, with one record for every CDR3 protein. The sample holds approximately 270,000 distinct CDR3 sequences, 15% to 20% seen once. Broader study findings: Persistent disease samples used TRBV28, TRBJ1-2 and TRBJ2-5 preferentially. With approximately 2,500 shared public clonotypes, persistent patients exceeded new patients, who shared more than 750. Lower TCR diversity was seen in persistent Graves' patients than in newly diagnosed ones.

These data were also filed under a second study, of T cells in Graves' hyperthyroidism and ophthalmopathy.

Sequenced here: peripheral blood mononuclear cells (PBMCs), sampled at new diagnosis, from a patient treated with antithyroid drugs. This clonotype was sampled from a woman aged 25 to 39 with Graves disease. V and J are TRBV28 and TRBJ1-1; TRBD1 aligns across 7 bases. The CDR3 spells CASSPTGSGWNTEAFF. The CDR3 DNA follows: TGTGCCAGCAGTCCGACAGGGTCGGGTTGGAACACTGAAGCTTTCTTT.